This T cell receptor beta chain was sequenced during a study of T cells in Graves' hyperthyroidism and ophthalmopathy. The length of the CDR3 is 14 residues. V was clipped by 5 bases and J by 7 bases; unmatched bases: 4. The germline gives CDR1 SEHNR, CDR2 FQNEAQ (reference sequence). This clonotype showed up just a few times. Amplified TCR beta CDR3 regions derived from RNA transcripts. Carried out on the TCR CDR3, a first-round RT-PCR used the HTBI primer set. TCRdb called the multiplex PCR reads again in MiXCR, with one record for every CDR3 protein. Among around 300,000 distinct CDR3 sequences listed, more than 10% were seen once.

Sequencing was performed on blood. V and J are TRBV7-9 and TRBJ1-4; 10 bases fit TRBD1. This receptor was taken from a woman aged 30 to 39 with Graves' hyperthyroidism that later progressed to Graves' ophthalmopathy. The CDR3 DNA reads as TGTGCCAGCAGCCGACAGGGGGCGCGTGAAAAACTGTTTTTT. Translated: CASSRQGAREKLFF.